This is a list of T cell receptor beta chains from one sample in a study of beta chain features in type 1 diabetes. Sequencing was performed with immunoSEQ multiplex PCR; in TCRdb, only in-frame clones are kept and a portion is missing. This sample carries 640,000 or so clones, around an eighth of them seen once, and the ten largest clones take approximately 0.042%. The material sequenced was naive CD4+ T cells from blood. These receptors were taken from a man between 18 and 29 years old with type 1 diabetes. CDR3s include the opening cysteine and the closing phenylalanine or tryptophan. A D gene is named only where the DNA matches it firmly. A row's size may be missing; if present it is once, few, many or a size class.

clone size	D gene	V gene	J gene	CDR3 protein	CDR3 DNA
NA	TRBD1	TRBV7-2	TRBJ2-3	CASSSDRVVPGTDTQYF	TGTGCCAGCAGCTCGGACAGGGTCGTTCCTGGCACAGATACGCAGTATTTT
NA	NA	TRBV7-9	TRBJ2-1	CASSSRGRESDEQFF	TGTGCCAGCAGCTCCCGGGGGCGGGAGAGCGATGAGCAGTTCTTC
few	TRBD2	TRBV11-2	TRBJ2-3	CASSLGPATSNTQYF	TGTGCCAGCAGCTTAGGGCCGGCGACTAGCAATACGCAGTATTTT
NA	TRBD2	TRBV7-3	TRBJ2-1	CASSFSGGAGEQFF	TGTGCCAGCAGCTTTAGCGGGGGGGCCGGTGAGCAGTTCTTC
few	NA	TRBV25-1	TRBJ1-2	CASSEYGPTADGYTF	TGTGCCAGCAGTGAATATGGTCCGACAGCGGATGGCTACACCTTC
NA	NA	TRBV2	TRBJ1-3	CASRQDSGNTIYF	TGTGCCAGCAGACAAGACTCTGGAAACACCATATATTTT
NA	NA	TRBV29-1	TRBJ1-5	CSVVMGQSGSNQPQHF	TGCAGCGTTGTAATGGGACAAAGCGGGAGCAATCAGCCCCAGCATTTT
NA	NA	TRBV10-1	TRBJ2-1	CASSSGALYNEQFF	TGCGCCAGCAGTTCAGGGGCCCTCTACAATGAGCAGTTCTTC
NA	NA	TRBV28	TRBJ1-1	CASTSSGTEAFF	TGTGCCAGCACTTCCTCGGGCACTGAAGCTTTCTTT
NA	TRBD1	TRBV18	TRBJ1-1	CASSRTRTGMNTEAFF	TGTGCCAGCTCCCGGACCCGGACAGGCATGAACACTGAAGCTTTCTTT
NA	NA	TRBV6-1	TRBJ2-7	CASSESNGLLYSYEQYF	TGTGCCAGCAGTGAATCTAATGGGCTCCTTTACTCCTACGAGCAGTACTTC
few	NA	TRBV7-2	TRBJ1-5	CASSLVGTANQPQHF	TGTGCCAGCAGCTTAGTCGGGACGGCCAATCAGCCCCAGCATTTT
few	NA	TRBV2	TRBJ2-6	CASSEQRASGANVLTF	TGTGCCAGCAGTGAACAGAGAGCCTCTGGGGCCAACGTCCTGACTTTC
NA	NA	TRBV7-3	TRBJ2-3	CASSLGRFRGDTQYF	TGTGCCAGCAGCTTAGGCAGGTTTCGAGGGGATACGCAGTATTTT
NA	TRBD1	TRBV4-1	TRBJ2-7	CASSHPTGLGEQYF	TGCGCCAGCAGCCACCCGACAGGGTTGGGCGAGCAGTACTTC
NA	TRBD1	TRBV2	TRBJ1-4	CASSGDRGREKLFF	TGTGCCAGCAGTGGGGACAGGGGGAGGGAAAAACTGTTTTTT
NA	NA	TRBV4-3	TRBJ1-4	CASSQDGQGGEKLFF	TGCGCCAGCAGCCAAGATGGTCAGGGTGGAGAAAAACTGTTTTTT